This T cell receptor (beta chain) is from a study of beta chain features in type 1 diabetes. Study observations and caveats: Across all four CD4+ subsets, people with type 1 diabetes showed modestly shorter TCRB CDR3s.

The sequenced template was cDNA made from the entire isolated RNA. Measured with immunoSEQ multiplex PCR; TCRdb has only the in-frame clones, and not every one. The sample shows hundreds of thousands of clones, roughly an eighth of them seen only once. Germline V gene sequence: CDR1 MNHEY, CDR2 SMNVEV (reference sequence). The CDR3 loop spans 14 amino acids. The ends were cut back, 3 bases at V and 4 bases at J, with 13 bases in the middle. This clone was picked up a small number of times. What it binds is not known. Around 120 mL of blood, on average, came from one heparinised draw per donor. In all sorted populations, purity surpassed 95%.

The rearrangement links TRBV27 to TRBJ2-7; D is undetermined. The sequence came from a woman in her late teens or twenties with type 1 diabetes. Sequenced: naive CD4+ T cells from blood. CDR3: CASSLRLLGYEQYF. The CDR3 DNA follows: TGTGCCAGCAGTTTGCGGCTGCTGGGTTACGAGCAGTACTTC.